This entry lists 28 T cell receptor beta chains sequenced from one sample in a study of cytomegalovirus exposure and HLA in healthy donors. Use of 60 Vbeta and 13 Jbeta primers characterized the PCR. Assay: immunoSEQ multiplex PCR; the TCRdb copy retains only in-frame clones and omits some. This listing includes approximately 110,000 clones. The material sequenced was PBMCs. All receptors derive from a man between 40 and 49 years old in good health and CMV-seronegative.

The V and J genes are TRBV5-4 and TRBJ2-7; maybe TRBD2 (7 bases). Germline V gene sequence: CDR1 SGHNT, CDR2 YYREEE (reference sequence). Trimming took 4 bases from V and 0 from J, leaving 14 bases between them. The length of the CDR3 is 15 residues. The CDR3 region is CASSRGLGGSYEQYF. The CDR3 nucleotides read TGTGCCAGCAGCAGAGGACTAGGGGGCTCCTACGAGCAGTACTTC.

The CDR3 here is CASRDRGRSGNTIYF. The CDR3 DNA reads TGTGCCAGCAGGGACAGGGGGAGGTCTGGAAACACCATATATTTT. The chain links TRBV2 to TRBJ1-3, with 10 positions matching TRBD1. The CDR3 has 15 amino acids. Losses at the gene ends were 6 bases for V and 1 base for J; bases not matched to a gene: 3. Germline CDR1 is SNHLY and CDR2 is FYNNEI.

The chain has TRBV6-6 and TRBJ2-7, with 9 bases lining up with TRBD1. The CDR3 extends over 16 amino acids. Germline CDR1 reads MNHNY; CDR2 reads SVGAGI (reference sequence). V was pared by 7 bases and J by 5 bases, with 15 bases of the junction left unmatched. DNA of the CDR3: TGTGCCAGCATCTTCAGTCCCGGGACAGGGATCGACGAGCAGTACTTC. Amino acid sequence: CASIFSPGTGIDEQYF.

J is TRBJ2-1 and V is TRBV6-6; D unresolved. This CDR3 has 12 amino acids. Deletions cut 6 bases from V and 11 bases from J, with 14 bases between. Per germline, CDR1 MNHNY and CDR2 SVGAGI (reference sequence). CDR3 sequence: CASSPRTMKQFF. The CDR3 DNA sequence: TGTGCCAGCAGCCCCCGAACAATGAAGCAGTTCTTC.

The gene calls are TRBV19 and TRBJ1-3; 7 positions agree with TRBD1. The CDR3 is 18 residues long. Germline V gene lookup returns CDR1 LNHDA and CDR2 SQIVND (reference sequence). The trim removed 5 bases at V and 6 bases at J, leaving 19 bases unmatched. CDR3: CASSQLLFGTEQANTIYF. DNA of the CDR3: TGTGCCAGTAGTCAACTACTCTTTGGGACAGAGCAAGCAAACACCATATATTTT.

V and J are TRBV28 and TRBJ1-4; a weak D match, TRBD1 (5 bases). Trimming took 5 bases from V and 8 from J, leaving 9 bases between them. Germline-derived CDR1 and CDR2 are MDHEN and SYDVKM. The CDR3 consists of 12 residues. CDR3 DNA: TGTGCCAGCAGTGTTAGGGGAGAAAAACTGTTTTTT. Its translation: CASSVRGEKLFF.

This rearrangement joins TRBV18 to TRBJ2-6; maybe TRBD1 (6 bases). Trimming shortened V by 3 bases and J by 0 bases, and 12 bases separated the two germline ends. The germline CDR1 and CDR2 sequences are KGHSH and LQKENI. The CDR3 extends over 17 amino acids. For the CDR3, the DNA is TGTGCCAGCTCACCTCGGGACACGGCCTCTGGGGCCAACGTCCTGACTTTC. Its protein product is CASSPRDTASGANVLTF.

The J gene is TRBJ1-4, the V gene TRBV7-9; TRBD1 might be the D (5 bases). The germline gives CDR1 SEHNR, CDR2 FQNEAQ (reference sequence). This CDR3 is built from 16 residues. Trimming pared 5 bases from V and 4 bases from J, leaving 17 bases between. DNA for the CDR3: TGTGCCAGCAGCCGGAAGGCAGGGCTCCTTAATGAAAAACTGTTTTTT. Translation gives CASSRKAGLLNEKLFF. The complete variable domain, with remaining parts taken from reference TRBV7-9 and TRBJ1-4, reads DTGVSQNPRHKITKRGQNVTFRCDPISEHNRLYWYRQTLGQGPEFLTYFQNEAQLEKSRLLSDRFSAERPKGSFSTLEIQRTEQGDSAMYLCASSRKAGLLNEKLFFGSGTQLSVL.

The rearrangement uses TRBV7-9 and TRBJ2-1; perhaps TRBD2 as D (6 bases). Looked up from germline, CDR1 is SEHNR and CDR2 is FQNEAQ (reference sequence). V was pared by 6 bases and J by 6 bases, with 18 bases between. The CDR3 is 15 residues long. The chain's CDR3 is CASRDGLLGGNEQFF. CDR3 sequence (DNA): TGTGCCAGCAGAGACGGACTTCTGGGGGGCAATGAGCAGTTCTTC.

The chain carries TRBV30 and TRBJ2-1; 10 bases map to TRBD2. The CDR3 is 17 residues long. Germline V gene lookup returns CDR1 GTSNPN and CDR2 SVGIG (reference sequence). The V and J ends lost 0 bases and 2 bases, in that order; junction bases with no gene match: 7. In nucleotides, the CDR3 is TGTGCCTGGAGTGTACAGACTGGACTAGCGGCCTACAATGAGCAGTTCTTC. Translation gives CAWSVQTGLAAYNEQFF. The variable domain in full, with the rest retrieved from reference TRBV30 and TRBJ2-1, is SQTIHQWPATLVQPVGSPLSLECTVEGTSNPNLYWYRQAAGRGLQLLFYSVGIGQISSEVPQNLSASRPQDRQFILSSKKLLLSDSGFYLCAWSVQTGLAAYNEQFFGPGTRLTVL.

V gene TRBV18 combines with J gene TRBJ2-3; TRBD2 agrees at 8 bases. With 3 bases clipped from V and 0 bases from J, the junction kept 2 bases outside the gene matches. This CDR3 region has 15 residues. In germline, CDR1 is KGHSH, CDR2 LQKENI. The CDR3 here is CASSPPGGSTDTQYF. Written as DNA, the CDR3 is TGTGCCAGCTCACCCCCGGGAGGGAGCACAGATACGCAGTATTTT. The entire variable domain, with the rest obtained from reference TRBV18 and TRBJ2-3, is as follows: NAGVMQNPRHLVRRRGQEARLRCSPMKGHSHVYWYRQLPEEGLKFMVYLQKENIIDESGMPKERFSAEFPKEGPSILRIQQVVRGDSAAYFCASSPPGGSTDTQYFGPGTRLTVL.

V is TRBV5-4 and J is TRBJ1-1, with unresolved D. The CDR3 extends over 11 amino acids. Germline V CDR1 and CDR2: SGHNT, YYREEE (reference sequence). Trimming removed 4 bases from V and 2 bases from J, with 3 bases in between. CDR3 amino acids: CASSVNTEAFF. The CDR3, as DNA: TGTGCCAGCAGCGTAAACACTGAAGCTTTCTTT.

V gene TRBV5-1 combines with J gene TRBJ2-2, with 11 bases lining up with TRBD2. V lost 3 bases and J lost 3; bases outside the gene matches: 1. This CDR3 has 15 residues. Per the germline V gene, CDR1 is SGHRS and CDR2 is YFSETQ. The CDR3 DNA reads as TGCGCCAGCAGCTCGGGACTAGCGGACACCGGGGAGCTGTTTTTT. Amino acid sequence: CASSSGLADTGELFF.

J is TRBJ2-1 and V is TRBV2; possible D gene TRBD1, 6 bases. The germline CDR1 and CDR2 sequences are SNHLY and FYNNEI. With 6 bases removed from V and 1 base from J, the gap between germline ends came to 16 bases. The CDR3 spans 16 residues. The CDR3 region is CASRPTGTTSYNEQFF. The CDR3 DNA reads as TGTGCCAGCAGGCCCACAGGGACAACTTCCTACAATGAGCAGTTCTTC.

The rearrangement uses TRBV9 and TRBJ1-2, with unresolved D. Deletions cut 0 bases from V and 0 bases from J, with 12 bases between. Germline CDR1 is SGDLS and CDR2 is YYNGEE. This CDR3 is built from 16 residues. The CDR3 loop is CASSVGAEPPNYGYTF. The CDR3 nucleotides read TGTGCCAGCAGCGTAGGGGCAGAACCCCCTAACTATGGCTACACCTTC.

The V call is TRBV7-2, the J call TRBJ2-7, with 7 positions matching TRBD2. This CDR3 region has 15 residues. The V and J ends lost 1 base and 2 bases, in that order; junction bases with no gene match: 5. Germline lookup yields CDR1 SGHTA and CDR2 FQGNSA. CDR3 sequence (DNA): TGTGCCAGCAGCTTAGTAGCGGCGGGAGCCTACGAGCAGTACTTC. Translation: CASSLVAAGAYEQYF.

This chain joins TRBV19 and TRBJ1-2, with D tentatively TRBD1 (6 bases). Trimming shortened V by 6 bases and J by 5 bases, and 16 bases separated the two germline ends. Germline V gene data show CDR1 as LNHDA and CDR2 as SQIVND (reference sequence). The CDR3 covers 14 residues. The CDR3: CASRGTGTSYGYTF. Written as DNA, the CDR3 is TGTGCCAGTAGGGGAACAGGGACGTCGTATGGCTACACCTTC.

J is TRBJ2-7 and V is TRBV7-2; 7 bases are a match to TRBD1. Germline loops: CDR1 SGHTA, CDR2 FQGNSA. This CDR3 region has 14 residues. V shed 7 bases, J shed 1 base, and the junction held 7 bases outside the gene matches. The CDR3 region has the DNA TGTGCCAGCAAGGGGGCGAAGTTGTCCTACGAGCAGTACTTC. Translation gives CASKGAKLSYEQYF.

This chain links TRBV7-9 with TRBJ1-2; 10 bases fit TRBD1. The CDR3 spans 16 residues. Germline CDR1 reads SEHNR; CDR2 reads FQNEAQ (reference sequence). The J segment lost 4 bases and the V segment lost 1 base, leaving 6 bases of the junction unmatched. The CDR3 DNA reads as TGTGCCAGCAGCTTAGTGGGGGACAGGGGAAGCTATGGCTACACCTTC. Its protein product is CASSLVGDRGSYGYTF.

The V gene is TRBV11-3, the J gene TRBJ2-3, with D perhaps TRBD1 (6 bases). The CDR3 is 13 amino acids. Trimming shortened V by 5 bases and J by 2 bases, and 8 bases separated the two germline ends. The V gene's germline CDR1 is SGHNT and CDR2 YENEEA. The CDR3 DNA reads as TGTGCCAGCAGCCACAGGGACACAGATACGCAGTATTTT. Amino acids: CASSHRDTDTQYF. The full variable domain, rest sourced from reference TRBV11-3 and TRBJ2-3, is EAGVVQSPRYKIIEKKQPVAFWCNPISGHNTLYWYLQNLGQGPELLIRYENEEAVDDSQLPKDRFSAERLKGVDSTLKIQPAELGDSAVYLCASSHRDTDTQYFGPGTRLTVL.

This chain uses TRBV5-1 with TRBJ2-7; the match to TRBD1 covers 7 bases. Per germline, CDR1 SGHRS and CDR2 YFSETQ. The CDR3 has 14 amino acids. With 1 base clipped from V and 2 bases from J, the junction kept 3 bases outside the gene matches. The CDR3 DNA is TGCGCCAGCAGCTTGAATACAGGGGCCTACGAGCAGTACTTC. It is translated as CASSLNTGAYEQYF.

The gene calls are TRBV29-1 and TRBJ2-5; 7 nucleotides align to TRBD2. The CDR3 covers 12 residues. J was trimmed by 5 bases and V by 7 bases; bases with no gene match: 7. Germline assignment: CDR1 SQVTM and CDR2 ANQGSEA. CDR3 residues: CSAQVRGETQYF. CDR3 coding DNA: TGCAGCGCCCAGGTGCGGGGGGAGACCCAGTACTTC.

In DNA form, the CDR3 reads TGTGCCTGGGCAGGGGACACTGAAGCTTTCTTT. It specifies CAWAGDTEAFF. The chain links TRBV30 to TRBJ1-1; perhaps TRBD1 as D (6 bases). Trimming cost V 5 bases and J 3 bases, with 7 bases left between them. CDR1 is GTSNPN and CDR2 is SVGIG in the germline V gene (reference sequence). This CDR3 has 11 residues. Full variable domain (remainder filled in from reference TRBV30 and TRBJ1-1): SQTIHQWPATLVQPVGSPLSLECTVEGTSNPNLYWYRQAAGRGLQLLFYSVGIGQISSEVPQNLSASRPQDRQFILSSKKLLLSDSGFYLCAWAGDTEAFFGQGTRLTVV.

The CDR3, as DNA: TGTGCCAGCAGTCCGACGGGACAGGGATCCTACGAGCAGTACTTC. Encoded protein: CASSPTGQGSYEQYF. The J gene is TRBJ2-7, the V gene TRBV28; 9 bases are a match to TRBD1. This CDR3 region has 15 residues. V lost 5 bases to trimming and J lost 1 base; unmatched junction nucleotides: 6. CDR1 is MDHEN and CDR2 is SYDVKM in the germline V gene.

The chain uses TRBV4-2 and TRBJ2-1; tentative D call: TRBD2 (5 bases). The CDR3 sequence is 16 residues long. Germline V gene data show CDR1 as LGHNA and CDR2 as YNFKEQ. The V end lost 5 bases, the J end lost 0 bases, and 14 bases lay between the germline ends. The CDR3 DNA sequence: TGTGCCAGCAGCGACCCGGCCGGACTCTCCTACAATGAGCAGTTCTTC. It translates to CASSDPAGLSYNEQFF.

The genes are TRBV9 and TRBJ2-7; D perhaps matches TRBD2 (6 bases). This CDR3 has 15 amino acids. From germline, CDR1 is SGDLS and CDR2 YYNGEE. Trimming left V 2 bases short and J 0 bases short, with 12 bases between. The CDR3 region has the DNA TGTGCCAGCAGCGTCCAAGCGGGTCCCTCCTACGAGCAGTACTTC. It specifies CASSVQAGPSYEQYF.

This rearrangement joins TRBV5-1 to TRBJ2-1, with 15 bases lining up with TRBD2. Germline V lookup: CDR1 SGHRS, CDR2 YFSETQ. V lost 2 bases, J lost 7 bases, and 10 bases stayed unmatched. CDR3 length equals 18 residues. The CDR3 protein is CASSFYPTGLAGGNEQFF. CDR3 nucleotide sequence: TGCGCCAGCAGCTTCTACCCGACCGGACTAGCGGGAGGGAATGAGCAGTTCTTC.

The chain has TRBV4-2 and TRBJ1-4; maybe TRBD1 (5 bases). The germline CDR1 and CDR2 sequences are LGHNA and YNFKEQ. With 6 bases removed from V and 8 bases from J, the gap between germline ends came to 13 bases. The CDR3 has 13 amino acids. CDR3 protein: CASRLTVGEKLFF. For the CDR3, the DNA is TGTGCCAGCAGACTGACAGTTGGCGAAAAACTGTTTTTT.